This is a list of T cell receptor beta chains from one sample in a study of CD8 T cells in Susac syndrome. TCRdb redid the calling of the immunoSEQ multiplex PCR reads with MiXCR, one entry per CDR3 protein. The sample includes about 120,000 distinct CDR3 sequences, around 92% of them seen just once. The sequenced sample consisted of CD8+ T cells from PBMCs. These receptors were collected from a human donor in good health. Each CDR3 is given without its conserved first and last residue.

j_call	v_call	cdr3_aa
TRBJ2-2	TRBV7-9	ASSLYRPGVGELF
TRBJ2-7	TRBV29-1	SVVGTAVYEQY
TRBJ2-6	TRBV29-1	SVGGTGANVLT
TRBJ1-1	TRBV27	ASSPLRGASMNTEAF
TRBJ2-7	TRBV7-2	ASSLVSSSGSPYEQY
TRBJ1-2	TRBV19	ASSIEGGYGYT
TRBJ1-5	TRBV12-3/TRBV12-4	ASTLGRGERAGNQPQH
TRBJ2-2	TRBV6-2/TRBV6-3	ASTTLAERNTGELF
TRBJ2-3	TRBV3-1	ASSPTSGRTDTQY
TRBJ2-2	TRBV6-2/TRBV6-3	ASSYTGGRADTGELF
TRBJ1-3	TRBV6-5	ASVAPSGNTIY
TRBJ2-1	TRBV19	ASSHTRESEQF
TRBJ2-4	TRBV20-1	SARDKLIQY